The 25 T cell receptor beta chains below all came from one sample that was sequenced in a study of T cells in Graves' hyperthyroidism and ophthalmopathy (dated by TCRdb to between 2018 and 2021). The protocol used for the library was multiplex PCR. Sequencing relied on an Illumina HiSeq 2000. TCR beta CDR3 regions were amplified from RNA transcripts. A first-round RT-PCR of the TCR CDR3 used the HTBI primer set with the Qiagen OneStep RT-PCR kit. Using fastp trimming at Q25 and MiXCR clonotype assembly, TCRdb reanalyzed the public sequencing data and kept in-frame beta chains. Rows with a matching CDR3 protein are joined into one entry that keeps the most common DNA and genes. The sample records 750,000 to 950,000 distinct CDR3 sequences, 38% of which are singletons. The biggest ten clones account for over 8% of the sample. Material: blood. Receptors originate from a young man with Graves' hyperthyroidism.

As to this clonotype: It may be a read error: a sequence one base away is much more abundant. V usage is TRBV5-1 and J usage is TRBJ1-1; no clear D gene. Looked up from germline, CDR1 is SGHRS and CDR2 is YFSETQ. There are 12 residues in the CDR3. CDR3 region: CVSSLAPDEAFF. DNA of the CDR3: TGCGTCAGCAGCTTGGCACCCGACGAAGCTTTCTTT.

The chain uses TRBV12-5 and TRBJ1-1; D call uncertain. The CDR3 has 12 residues. The V gene's germline CDR1 is LGHNT and CDR2 FRNRAP. Deletions cut 1 base from V and 11 bases from J, with 11 bases between. This chain's CDR3 is CASGLAILGAFF. In DNA, the CDR3 is TGTGCTAGTGGTTTGGCTATCTTAGGGGCTTTCTTT.

This clonotype came up a few times. This chain joins TRBV13 and TRBJ1-2; D unresolved. V was cut by 4 bases and J by 4 bases, with 10 bases left in between. In germline, CDR1 is PRHDT, CDR2 FYEKMQ (reference sequence). The CDR3 length is 13 residues. The DNA of the CDR3 is TGTGCCAGCAGCTCCCCGCGAGTCTATGGCTACACCTTC. Translating gives CASSSPRVYGYTF.

This clonotype was counted between two and nine times. The chain links TRBV7-9 to TRBJ1-1; 12 positions agree with TRBD1. The CDR3 covers 15 residues. Trimming cost V 7 bases and J 0 bases; bases outside gene matches: 3. CDR1 is SEHNR, CDR2 FQNEAQ, per germline (reference sequence). The CDR3 nucleotides read TGTGCCAGCACCGGGACAGGGGGCATGAACACTGAAGCTTTCTTT. Translated: CASTGTGGMNTEAFF. Full variable domain (missing parts from reference TRBV7-9 and TRBJ1-1): DTGVSQNPRHKITKRGQNVTFRCDPISEHNRLYWYRQTLGQGPEFLTYFQNEAQLEKSRLLSDRFSAERPKGSFSTLEIQRTEQGDSAMYLCASTGTGGMNTEAFFGQGTRLTVV.

This clonotype was seen at least ten times. This chain connects TRBV7-2 to TRBJ2-5; no clear D gene. This CDR3 comprises 12 residues. Germline lookup yields CDR1 SGHTA and CDR2 FQGNSA. Trimming took 1 base from V and 14 from J, leaving 14 bases between them. The CDR3 DNA follows: TGTGCCAGCAGCTTAGGAGCCACCCTGGAATACTTC. Its translation is CASSLGATLEYF.

This clonotype occurred many times. The chain employs TRBV29-1 and TRBJ2-2; D is unclear. V lost 4 bases to trimming and J lost 0 bases, with 9 bases between them. Germline V gene lookup returns CDR1 SQVTM and CDR2 ANQGSEA. The CDR3 loop spans 14 amino acids. DNA of the CDR3: TGCAGCGTTGCACGGACCGCGAACACCGGGGAGCTGTTTTTT. The encoded protein is CSVARTANTGELFF.

The chain is built from TRBV5-1 and TRBJ2-7; 10 bases align to TRBD1. The CDR3 extends over 14 amino acids. From germline, CDR1 is SGHRS and CDR2 YFSETQ. V shed 4 bases and J 5 bases; nucleotides not matched to a gene: 6. CDR3 in DNA: TGCGCCAGCAGCGTGGCGACAGGGGGCCACGAGCAGTACTTC. Protein product: CASSVATGGHEQYF.

The chain employs TRBV12-3 or TRBV12-4 and TRBJ2-5, with a weak D call TRBD1 (5 bases). CDR3 length: 12 residues. V lost 6 bases and J 3 bases, leaving 8 bases between the germline ends. CDR3 nucleotide sequence: TGTGCCAGCAGCAGGGTTGAAGAGACCCAGTACTTC. Translating it yields CASSRVEETQYF.

This clonotype was observed a handful of times. V is TRBV12-3 or TRBV12-4 and J is TRBJ2-5, with TRBD2 identical over 9 bases. Trimming cost V 7 bases and J 3 bases; bases outside gene matches: 12. The CDR3 is 16 amino acids. CDR3 in amino acids: CASTGPGLATEETQYF. CDR3 nucleotide sequence: TGTGCCAGCACCGGACCCGGACTAGCGACCGAAGAGACCCAGTACTTC.

Of note for this clonotype: No conserved phenylalanine or tryptophan is present at the end of the CDR3, so a read error is the likely explanation. No DNA is shown, since the ends of the CDR3 on it are uncertain; the CDR3 is the one TCRdb lists. CDR3 sequence reads: CASGGQGSSGANVLVL. The rearrangement joins TRBV25-1 to TRBJ2-6; the table's D call, TRBD1, was not checked against the DNA. In germline, CDR1 is MGHDK, CDR2 SYGVNS. The CDR3 is 16 amino acids in total, end residues counted.

The chain uses TRBV13 and TRBJ2-2; D not resolved. Germline values: CDR1 PRHDT, CDR2 FYEKMQ (reference sequence). With 7 bases removed from V and 0 bases from J, the gap between germline ends came to 15 bases. The CDR3 loop spans 16 amino acids. The CDR3 coding sequence is TGTGCCAGCACTAACGCCTGGGCCGCGAACACCGGGGAGCTGTTTTTT. Translation gives CASTNAWAANTGELFF.

Concerning this clonotype: This could be a read error, since a much larger clone is one nucleotide away. This chain uses TRBV15 with TRBJ2-5; D call uncertain. The germline V gene encodes CDR1 LNHNV and CDR2 YYDKDF (reference sequence). The CDR3 spans 15 residues. The CDR3 region is CATSRLSRLQETRYF. CDR3 bases: TGTGCCACCAGCAGGCTTAGCAGACTTCAAGAGACCCGGTACTTC.

This clonotype has at least ten counts. V gene TRBV12-3 or TRBV12-4 combines with J gene TRBJ1-2, with TRBD1 as a possible D gene (6 bases). V gave up 6 bases and J gave up 4 bases, with 12 bases separating them. This CDR3 spans 13 amino acids. As DNA, the CDR3 is TGTGCCAGCAGCCGTGGACAGTCCTATGGCTACACCTTC. Residues: CASSRGQSYGYTF.

This clonotype was detected only a few times. The rearrangement links TRBV11-3 to TRBJ1-1; D remains unclear. The CDR3 spans 16 residues. CDR1 and CDR2 from the germline V gene are SGHNT and YENEEA. With 0 bases removed from V and 3 bases from J, the gap between germline ends came to 14 bases. This chain's CDR3 is CASSLDPGEVYTEAFF. For the CDR3, the DNA is TGTGCCAGCAGCTTAGATCCCGGAGAGGTGTACACTGAAGCTTTCTTT.

This sequence joins TRBV7-6 and TRBJ1-5; tentatively, D is TRBD1 (5 bases). This CDR3 comprises 14 residues. V gave up 4 bases and J gave up 11 bases, with 18 bases separating them. Germline assignment: CDR1 SGHVS and CDR2 FNYEAQ. The chain's CDR3 is CASSSLDRRETQHF. The CDR3 nucleotides read TGTGCCAGCAGCTCCCTTGACAGACGGGAGACCCAGCATTTT.

About this clonotype itself: Being one base from a much bigger clone, this may be a read error. This sequence joins TRBV7-2 and TRBJ2-5; TRBD2 matches 11 bases. The CDR3 runs to 15 residues. CDR1 is SGHTA and CDR2 is FQGNSA in the germline V gene. CDR3 nucleotide sequence: TGTGCCGGCAGCTTAACGGGGACTAGCGGAGAGACCCAGTACTTC. Translated: CAGSLTGTSGETQYF. The full variable domain, rest sourced from reference TRBV7-2 and TRBJ2-5, is GAGVSQSPSNKVTEKGKDVELRCDPISGHTALYWYRQSLGQGLEFLIYFQGNSAPDKSGLPSDRFSAERTGGSVSTLTIQRTQQEDSAVYLCAGSLTGTSGETQYFGPGTRLLVL.

Many counts were recorded for this clonotype. The genes are TRBV25-1 and TRBJ1-1; 9 bases line up with TRBD1. Germline loops: CDR1 MGHDK, CDR2 SYGVNS. The CDR3 has 14 residues. V shed 7 bases and J 4 bases; nucleotides not matched to a gene: 7. In DNA form, the CDR3 reads TGTGCCAGCATGGGGGACAGGGTATCCACTGAAGCTTTCTTT. Its protein is CASMGDRVSTEAFF. Full variable domain (missing parts from reference TRBV25-1 and TRBJ1-1): EADIYQTPRYLVIGTGKKITLECSQTMGHDKMYWYQQDPGMELHLIHYSYGVNSTEKGDLSSESTVSRIRTEHFPLTLESARPSHTSQYLCASMGDRVSTEAFFGQGTRLTVV.

This clonotype was observed once. A much larger clone sits a single nucleotide away, making a read error possible. V and J are TRBV7-9 and TRBJ1-2; D remains ambiguous. CDR3 length: 14 residues. Germline V lookup: CDR1 SEHNR, CDR2 FQNEAQ (reference sequence). The ends were cut back, 5 bases at V and 8 bases at J, with 18 bases in the middle. The CDR3 protein is CASSLLEGSTGYTF. The DNA for the CDR3 is TGTGCCAGCAGCCTCTTAGAAGGGTCGACGGGCTACACCTTC.

The chain uses TRBV6-1 and TRBJ2-6, with TRBD1 matching over 9 bases. CDR1 is MNHNS, CDR2 SASEGT, per germline. The CDR3 loop spans 19 amino acids. V lost 6 bases and J lost 4; bases outside the gene matches: 16. The CDR3 DNA follows: TGTGCCAGCAGAGCCAGCCTGGACAGGGGTGGTGAGGGGGCCAACGTCCTGACTTTC. It specifies CASRASLDRGGEGANVLTF.

This clonotype was detected many times. The V call is TRBV29-1, the J call TRBJ2-7; TRBD2 matches at 9 bases. There are 15 residues in the CDR3. The germline V gene has CDR1 SQVTM and CDR2 ANQGSEA. J lost 3 bases, V lost 5 bases, and 11 bases had no gene match. CDR3 DNA: TGCAGCGTTTACGGGGGGGCTAGCGGGAACTACGAGCAGTACTTC. Protein sequence: CSVYGGASGNYEQYF.

Comments on this clonotype: A much larger clonotype is one base distant, so this may be a read error. The chain carries TRBV7-8 and TRBJ2-5; D is undetermined. Per germline, CDR1 SGHVS and CDR2 FQNEAQ. Trimming cost V 6 bases and J 4 bases, with 15 bases left between them. The CDR3 consists of 14 residues. The CDR3 DNA is TGTGCCAGCAGTCTCAGTGGGTACCGAGAGACCCAGTACTTC. Translated, it gives CASSLSGYRETQYF.

The gene calls are TRBV6-2 or TRBV6-3 and TRBJ1-5; D gene unclear. Germline assignment: CDR1 MNHEY and CDR2 SVGEGT. V dropped 2 bases and J dropped 5 bases, with 13 bases sitting between them. CDR3 size: 15 residues. CDR3 sequence (DNA): TGTGCCAGCAGTTACAGCTACCTAGCGGATCAGCCCCAGCATTTT. This translates into CASSYSYLADQPQHF.

This sequence joins TRBV7-8 and TRBJ1-1; D gene uncertain. CDR3 length equals 14 residues. From germline, CDR1 is SGHVS and CDR2 FQNEAQ. V lost 1 base, J lost 0 bases, and 6 bases lay in between. The CDR3 reads CASSLGIVNTEAFF. In DNA, the CDR3 is TGTGCCAGCAGCTTAGGGATAGTGAACACTGAAGCTTTCTTT.

This clonotype was seen many times. The chain is built from TRBV15 and TRBJ1-1; no clear D. The V end lost 2 bases, the J end lost 10 bases, and 14 bases lay between the germline ends. Germline CDR1 is LNHNV and CDR2 is YYDKDF (reference sequence). The CDR3 consists of 13 residues. The CDR3 DNA is TGTGCCACCAGCAGACTTCAACCCGAGGGAGCTTTCTTT. It translates to CATSRLQPEGAFF.

The V and J genes are TRBV29-1 and TRBJ2-3; TRBD1 is a possible D gene (7 bases). V lost 5 bases to trimming and J lost 7 bases, with 13 bases between them. Germline-derived CDR1 and CDR2 are SQVTM and ANQGSEA. The CDR3 contains 12 residues. The CDR3 DNA is TGCAGCGTTTCAGGGGGGATCAATACGCAGTATTTT. Its translation is CSVSGGINTQYF.